Below are 10 T cell receptor beta chains sequenced from a single sample in a study of CD8 T cells in Susac syndrome. Reverse transcription of roughly 0.45 to 1 ug RNA used random hexamers. TCRdb re-called the immunoSEQ multiplex PCR reads through MiXCR, storing one row per CDR3 protein. The repertoire holds approximately 150,000 distinct CDR3 sequences, with around 92% as singletons. Sequencing input: CD4+ T cells from PBMCs. The receptor source for this set is a human donor in good health.

The chain carries TRBV30 and TRBJ1-4, with 7 bases fitting TRBD1. CDR3 length equals 14 residues. The germline V gene has CDR1 GTSNPN and CDR2 SVGIG (reference sequence). Trimming removed 2 bases from V and 8 bases from J; junction bases left unmatched: 8. CDR3 coding DNA: TGTGCCTGGAGTAACAGGGGTGGAGTGGAAAAACTGTTTTTT. The encoded protein is CAWSNRGGVEKLFF.

This rearrangement joins TRBV18 to TRBJ2-1; tentative D call: TRBD2 (6 bases). The CDR3 contains 17 residues. The germline V gene encodes CDR1 KGHSH and CDR2 LQKENI. The V end lost 3 bases, the J end lost 0 bases, and 15 bases lay between the germline ends. DNA for the CDR3: TGTGCCAGCTCACCCGGAGTAGCGGCTAGCTCCTACAATGAGCAGTTCTTC. Translating gives CASSPGVAASSYNEQFF.

V usage is TRBV6-2 or TRBV6-3 and J usage is TRBJ1-5; 7 bases are a match to TRBD1. Germline CDR1 reads MNHEY; CDR2 reads SVGEGT. The V gene end was trimmed by 4 bases and the J gene end by 6 bases; junction bases not matched to a gene: 9. This CDR3 has 15 residues. The CDR3, as DNA: TGTGCCAGCAGTTTACTGACGCAGGGGGGTCAGCCCCAGCATTTT. It translates to CASSLLTQGGQPQHF.

The chain has TRBV30 and TRBJ2-7, with 7 bases lining up with TRBD2. Germline values: CDR1 GTSNPN, CDR2 SVGIG (reference sequence). This CDR3 is built from 16 residues. V was clipped by 3 bases and J by 7 bases; unmatched bases: 18. The CDR3 spells CAWSLRGRVLSGEQYF. CDR3 sequence (DNA): TGTGCCTGGAGCCTCCGGGGGAGGGTCCTCTCGGGTGAGCAGTACTTC.

This sequence joins TRBV6-6 and TRBJ1-1, with no clear D. Germline CDR1 is MNHNY and CDR2 is SVGAGI (reference sequence). CDR3 length: 14 amino acids. Between the trimmed V and J ends, which lost 8 bases and 0 bases, there was a span of 13 bases. CDR3 residues: CASRNQAMNTEAFF. CDR3 nucleotides: TGTGCCAGCCGAAATCAGGCGATGAACACTGAAGCTTTCTTT.

This clonotype was observed once. The chain employs TRBV18 and TRBJ1-3, with D uncertain. Germline CDR1 reads KGHSH; CDR2 reads LQKENI. Between the trimmed V and J ends, which lost 0 bases and 1 base, there was a span of 7 bases. The CDR3 totals 15 residues. The CDR3 DNA sequence: TGTGCCAGCTCACCACCGGCCCCGTCTGGAAACACCATATATTTT. Its protein product is CASSPPAPSGNTIYF.

J is TRBJ1-4 and V is TRBV20-1; 8 nucleotides match TRBD1. The V gene end was trimmed by 3 bases and the J gene end by 8 bases; junction bases not matched to a gene: 5. This CDR3 has 13 amino acids. Germline CDR1 is DFQATT and CDR2 is SNEGSKA (reference sequence). The CDR3 reads CSARGTGIEKLFF. CDR3 nucleotide sequence: TGCAGTGCTAGGGGGACAGGAATCGAAAAACTGTTTTTT.

This chain links TRBV5-1 with TRBJ1-2; no firm D call. Germline CDR1 reads SGHRS; CDR2 reads YFSETQ. V was clipped by 1 base and J by 6 bases, with 16 bases between them. This CDR3 has 15 amino acids. CDR3 amino acids: CASSLQTGPNHGYTF. CDR3 DNA: TGCGCCAGCAGCTTGCAAACCGGGCCAAACCATGGCTACACCTTC. The whole variable domain, filled in from reference TRBV5-1 and TRBJ1-2, reads KAGVTQTPRYLIKTRGQQVTLSCSPISGHRSVSWYQQTPGQGLQFLFEYFSETQRNKGNFPGRFSGRQFSNSRSEMNVSTLELGDSALYLCASSLQTGPNHGYTFGSGTRLTVV.

V usage is TRBV4-1 and J usage is TRBJ1-1, with D tentatively TRBD1 (6 bases). CDR3 length: 15 residues. V was clipped by 4 bases and J by 4 bases, with 16 bases between them. Germline V CDR1 and CDR2: MGHRA, YSYEKL. The CDR3 nucleotides read TGCGCCAGCAGCCCCTTAGGGCAGGGGAGCACTGAAGCTTTCTTT. Its protein is CASSPLGQGSTEAFF.

The chain carries TRBV20-1 and TRBJ1-4, with D possibly being TRBD1 (6 bases). V was cut by 5 bases and J by 6 bases, with 13 bases left in between. The germline gives CDR1 DFQATT, CDR2 SNEGSKA (reference sequence). This CDR3 region has 13 residues. CDR3 region: CSAFRQEYEKLFF. Written as DNA, the CDR3 is TGCAGTGCTTTTAGACAGGAGTATGAAAAACTGTTTTTT.